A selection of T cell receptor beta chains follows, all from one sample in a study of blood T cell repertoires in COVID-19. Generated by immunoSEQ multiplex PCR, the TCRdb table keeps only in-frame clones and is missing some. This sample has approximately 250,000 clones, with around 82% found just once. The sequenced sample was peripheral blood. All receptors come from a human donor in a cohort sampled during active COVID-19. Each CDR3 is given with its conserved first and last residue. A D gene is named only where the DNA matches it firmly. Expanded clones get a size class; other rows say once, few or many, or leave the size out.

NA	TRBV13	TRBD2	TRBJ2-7	TGTGCCAGCAGCTCCCAACAAGTGAGGGCCGGGACTATACCCTACGAGCAGTACTTC	CASSSQQVRAGTIPYEQYF
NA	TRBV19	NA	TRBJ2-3	TGTGCCAGTAGTCTTAGGGAGAGAGAGCAGTATTTT	CASSLREREQYF
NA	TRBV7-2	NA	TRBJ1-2	TGTGCCAGCAGCTTAGGAGGTCTTTTGGACTATGGCTACACCTTC	CASSLGGLLDYGYTF
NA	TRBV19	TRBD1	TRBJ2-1	TGTGCCAGTAGTATACAGGGGGCAAACAATGAGCAGTTCTTC	CASSIQGANNEQFF
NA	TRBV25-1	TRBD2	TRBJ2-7	TGTGCCAGCAGTGAATCCCGGCTAGCGGGAGGATCCGAGCAGTACTTC	CASSESRLAGGSEQYF
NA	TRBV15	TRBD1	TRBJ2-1	TGTGCCACCAGCAGAGGTCCCGGGACAGGCACTAATGAGCAGTTCTTC	CATSRGPGTGTNEQFF
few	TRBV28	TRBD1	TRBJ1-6	TGTGCCAGCTGGGACAGGGGGCGTTCACCCCTCCACTTT	CASWDRGRSPLHF
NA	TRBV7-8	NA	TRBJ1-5	TGTGCCAGCAGCGGACGGACAGCAGTCAATCAGCCCCAGCATTTT	CASSGRTAVNQPQHF
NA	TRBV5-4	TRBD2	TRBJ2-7	TGTGCCAGCAGCCGCCTGGGACTAGCGGACGGATACGAGCAGTACTTC	CASSRLGLADGYEQYF
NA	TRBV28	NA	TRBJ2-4	TGTGCCAGCAGCCCCTCCGGGGGCAAAAACATTCAGTACTTC	CASSPSGGKNIQYF
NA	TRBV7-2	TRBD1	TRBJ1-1	TGTGCCAGCAGCCTTGGACAGGGAACTGAAGCTTTCTTT	CASSLGQGTEAFF
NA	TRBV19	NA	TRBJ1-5	TGTGCCAGTAGTCTCAGGAATAGCAATCAGCCCCAGCATTTT	CASSLRNSNQPQHF
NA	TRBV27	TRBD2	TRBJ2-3	TGTGCCAGCAGTTCCAGCGGGAGAGCGACAGATACGCAGTATTTT	CASSSSGRATDTQYF
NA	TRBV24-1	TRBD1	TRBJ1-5	TGTGCCACCAGTGATTCCCGGACAGGGCTCCAGCCCCAGCATTTT	CATSDSRTGLQPQHF
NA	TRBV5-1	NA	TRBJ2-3	TGCGCCAGCAGCTTGGGGACTCCCCCGGCAGATACGCAGTATTTT	CASSLGTPPADTQYF
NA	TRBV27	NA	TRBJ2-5	TGTGCCAGCAGTTTACTTTCCAAAACGGGAGAGACCCAGTACTTC	CASSLLSKTGETQYF
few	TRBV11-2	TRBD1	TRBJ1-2	TGTGCCAGCAGCAACGGGCAGGGGGCTGGTGGCTACACCTTC	CASSNGQGAGGYTF
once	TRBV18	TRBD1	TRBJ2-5	TGTGCCAGCTCACCGGGACAGGGAGAGACCCAGTACTTC	CASSPGQGETQYF
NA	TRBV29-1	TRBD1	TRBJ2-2	TGCAGCGTGGAGGGACAGGGGGTCGCCGGCGGGGAGCTGTTTTTT	CSVEGQGVAGGELFF
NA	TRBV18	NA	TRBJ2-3	TGTGCCAGCTCACCGCCACAAGGGGTGGACGCAGATACGCAGTATTTT	CASSPPQGVDADTQYF
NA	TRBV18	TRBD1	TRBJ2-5	TGTGCCAGCTCACCGGTTCGGCAGGGGGCAGAGACCCAGTACTTC	CASSPVRQGAETQYF
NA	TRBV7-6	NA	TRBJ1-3	TGTGCCAGCAGCTTCTCTGACAGTCCTGGATACACCATATATTTT	CASSFSDSPGYTIYF
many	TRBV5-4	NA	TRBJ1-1	TGTGCCAGCAGCCGAGGGGGGGACACTGAAGCTTTCTTT	CASSRGGDTEAFF
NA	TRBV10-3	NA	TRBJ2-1	TGTGCCACCACAGGGTCAGGAAACAATGAGCAGTTCTTC	CATTGSGNNEQFF
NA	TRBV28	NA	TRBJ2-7	TGTGCCAGCCGTAATGGGGGCCCGTACGAGCAGTACTTC	CASRNGGPYEQYF
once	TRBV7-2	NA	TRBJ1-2	TGTGCCAGCAGCCCTCGTAAACAGGGCGGACATGGCTACACCTTC	CASSPRKQGGHGYTF
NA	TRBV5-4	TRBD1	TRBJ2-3	TGTGCCAGCAGCCCGAACGGACAGGGGCGATACACAGATACGCAGTATTTT	CASSPNGQGRYTDTQYF
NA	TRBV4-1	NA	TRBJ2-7	TGCGCCAGCAGCCAAGGAGGTGAGATCTACGAGCAGTACTTC	CASSQGGEIYEQYF
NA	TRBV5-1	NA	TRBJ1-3	TGCGCCAGCAGCTTGCGAGGACTGGAACCCTCTGGAAACACCATATATTTT	CASSLRGLEPSGNTIYF